What follows are 14 T cell receptor beta chains derived from one specimen sequenced in a study of cytomegalovirus exposure and HLA in healthy donors. Here immunoSEQ multiplex PCR was the method, and the copy in TCRdb shows in-frame clones only, minus some. In the table there are 90,000 to 110,000 clones, almost 90% of which are singletons. Specimen: PBMCs. These receptors were taken from a woman between 18 and 30 years old in good health and CMV-seronegative.

This chain links TRBV12-2 with TRBJ2-3; TRBD1 is the table's D call, not checked against the DNA. TRBV12-2 corresponds to a pseudogene. This CDR3 is 17 amino acids long. CDR3 sequence (DNA): TGTGCAAGTCGCTTACCACCGGGACAGGGGTTATCAAATACGCAGTATTTT. Translated: CASRLPPGQGLSNTQYF.

The V and J genes are TRBV4-1 and TRBJ2-2; 13 nucleotides match TRBD2. V lost 4 bases to trimming and J lost 7 bases; unmatched junction nucleotides: 12. Germline V gives CDR1 MGHRA, CDR2 YSYEKL. The CDR3 spans 18 residues. CDR3 nucleotide sequence: TGCGCCAGCAGCCCGGGGGGACTAGCGGGGCCGGGGGGCGGGGAGCTGTTTTTT. Translation: CASSPGGLAGPGGGELFF.

This clone was seen a single time. The chain carries TRBV5-4 and TRBJ1-2; D perhaps matches TRBD1 (5 bases). Between the trimmed V and J ends, which lost 4 bases and 1 base, there was a span of 14 bases. This CDR3 comprises 15 residues. Germline CDR1 and CDR2: SGHNT and YYREEE (reference sequence). The CDR3 coding sequence is TGTGCCAGCAGCCTACAGGACACCCTTAACTATGGCTACACCTTC. This gives the protein CASSLQDTLNYGYTF.

The chain carries TRBV4-1 and TRBJ2-2; D is undetermined. The CDR3 loop spans 15 amino acids. The germline V gene has CDR1 MGHRA and CDR2 YSYEKL. V dropped 4 bases and J dropped 5 bases, with 14 bases sitting between them. CDR3 coding DNA: TGCGCCAGCAGCCCATCCAGATTACAGACCGGGGAGCTGTTTTTT. This codes for CASSPSRLQTGELFF.

V gene TRBV6-5 combines with J gene TRBJ2-5; the D gene is possibly TRBD1 (5 bases). This CDR3 contains 15 residues. Looked up from germline, CDR1 is MNHEY and CDR2 is SVGAGI. Trimming cost V 0 bases and J 4 bases, with 12 bases left between them. The CDR3 DNA sequence: TGTGCCAGCAGTTACTCCAGGGAAGGAAGAGAGACCCAGTACTTC. It codes for CASSYSREGRETQYF.

The V call is TRBV30, the J call TRBJ2-7, with 7 bases that match TRBD2. V trimming: 7 bases; J trimming: 2 bases; junction bases outside the gene matches: 11. This CDR3 has 14 amino acids. Looked up from germline, CDR1 is GTSNPN and CDR2 is SVGIG (reference sequence). CDR3 sequence: CASPRVGGTYEQYF. Written as DNA, the CDR3 is TGTGCCTCCCCGAGAGTGGGAGGGACCTACGAGCAGTACTTC.

The rearrangement links TRBV11-3 to TRBJ1-6; D is ambiguous. The CDR3 sequence is 14 residues long. From germline, CDR1 is SGHNT and CDR2 YENEEA. The V and J ends lost 5 bases and 9 bases respectively, with 14 bases between them. CDR3: CASSLTGFGSPLHF. CDR3 coding DNA: TGTGCCAGCAGCCTAACGGGGTTCGGTTCACCCCTCCACTTT.

The chain recombines TRBV6-4 with TRBJ2-2; D might be TRBD2 (6 bases). Trimming removed 4 bases at V and 3 bases at J, with 12 bases between. Germline-derived CDR1 and CDR2 are MRHNA and SNTAGT. The CDR3 runs 15 residues. CDR3 nucleotide sequence: TGTGCCAGCAGTGCCTTGGGGGGAGACACCGGGGAGCTGTTTTTT. The encoded protein is CASSALGGDTGELFF.

The rearrangement joins TRBV19 to TRBJ2-2; no clear D. This CDR3 comprises 14 residues. Germline V CDR1 and CDR2: LNHDA, SQIVND (reference sequence). V lost 3 bases and J lost 1, with 6 bases in between. CDR3 coding DNA: TGTGCCAGTAGTATCATCGGGAACACCGGGGAGCTGTTTTTT. Protein sequence: CASSIIGNTGELFF.

The chain employs TRBV7-6 and TRBJ2-2, with TRBD2 as a possible D gene (6 bases). V lost 4 bases and J lost 7, with 22 bases in between. The CDR3 is 17 residues long. Germline V gene data show CDR1 as SGHVS and CDR2 as FNYEAQ. The CDR3 coding sequence is TGTGCCAGCAGCTCCACCAGTAGCGGCAGGGCCTTCGGGGAGCTGTTTTTT. Its translation is CASSSTSSGRAFGELFF.

This clone was seen just once. The gene calls are TRBV7-9 and TRBJ1-6; D gene ambiguous. V was pared by 5 bases and J by 7 bases, with 12 bases between. Germline CDR1 is SEHNR and CDR2 is FQNEAQ (reference sequence). CDR3 size: 14 residues. In nucleotides, the CDR3 is TGTGCCAGCAGCCCGTCTAATTACAATTCACCCCTCCACTTT. This codes for CASSPSNYNSPLHF.

The chain combines TRBV5-4 with TRBJ2-2; D ambiguous. Germline lookup yields CDR1 SGHNT and CDR2 YYREEE (reference sequence). The CDR3 is 13 residues long. Trimming removed 0 bases from V and 3 bases from J, with 3 bases in between. The CDR3 DNA sequence: TGTGCCAGCAGCTTGGCAGACACCGGGGAGCTGTTTTTT. Its translation: CASSLADTGELFF. The complete variable domain, with remaining parts taken from reference TRBV5-4 and TRBJ2-2, reads ETGVTQSPTHLIKTRGQQVTLRCSSQSGHNTVSWYQQALGQGPQFIFQYYREEENGRGNFPPRFSGLQFPNYSSELNVNALELDDSALYLCASSLADTGELFFGEGSRLTVL.

The chain carries TRBV6-5 and TRBJ1-2; perhaps TRBD1 as D (6 bases). V was cut by 0 bases and J by 8 bases, with 16 bases left in between. This CDR3 region has 15 residues. Germline V gene data show CDR1 as MNHEY and CDR2 as SVGAGI. CDR3 sequence reads: CASSYSGAGVGGYTF. CDR3 bases: TGTGCCAGCAGTTACTCGGGGGCGGGGGTAGGCGGCTACACCTTC.

The J gene is TRBJ1-2, the V gene TRBV27; D is possibly TRBD1 (6 bases). V lost 0 bases to trimming and J lost 7 bases, with 15 bases between them. This CDR3 has 15 amino acids. CDR1 is MNHEY, CDR2 SMNVEV, per germline (reference sequence). The CDR3 coding sequence is TGTGCCAGCAGTTTATCTCTGGGCAGGGGTGGTGGCTACACCTTC. Its protein is CASSLSLGRGGGYTF.